Sequencing of this T cell receptor beta chain was carried out in a study of shared clonotypes between healthy human individuals. The assay was carried out at the deep level. Each unsorted PBMC replicate got 300 ng genomic DNA, some 31,000 genomes. Assay used: immunoSEQ multiplex PCR; TCRdb lists only in-frame clones, some missing. Here the sample spans roughly 500,000 clones, 75% to 85% being singletons. The CDR3 covers 13 residues. V gave up 5 bases and J gave up 0 bases, with 9 bases separating them. Germline lookup yields CDR1 GTSNPN and CDR2 SVGIG (reference sequence). The chain uses TRBV30 and TRBJ2-3; no firm D call. The sequenced sample consisted of PBMCs. This clonotype was sampled from a middle-aged woman in good health. Some clones in this sample may be carry-over from other donors' samples. CDR3 in DNA: TGTGCCTGGCGTATTGCAAGCACAGATACGCAGTATTTT. It yields the protein CAWRIASTDTQYF.